This T cell receptor (beta chain) comes out of a study of CD8 T cells in ankylosing spondylitis. Of note for this clonotype: The antigen is undetermined.

Whole-study findings and limits: Earlier reports found some motif variants in synovial fluid and blood in reactive arthritis. Clones linked to disease were reported to show significant enrichment in matched ankylosing spondylitis synovial fluid. Ankylosing spondylitis blood appeared to be characterized by a TCR beta motif of eight or nine highly homologous variants.

TCRdb used MiXCR to reprocess the 5' RACE reads, holding one entry per CDR3 protein. The sample shows some 240,000 distinct CDR3 sequences, approximately 7.3% of them seen only once. The V gene end was trimmed by 6 bases and the J gene end by 5 bases; junction bases not matched to a gene: 8. This CDR3 spans 13 amino acids. Germline lookup yields CDR1 SQVTM and CDR2 ANQGSEA. This TCR was sampled from a male donor with ankylosing spondylitis. Sequences were obtained from blood, either unsorted or a sorted T cell fraction (not recorded which). The V call is TRBV29-1, the J call TRBJ1-1, with 8 bases lining up with TRBD1. The CDR3 loop is CSVDDRGDTEAFF. CDR3 coding DNA: TGCAGCGTCGATGACAGGGGAGATACTGAAGCTTTCTTT.